One and the same sample provided the 28 T cell receptor beta chains below, sequenced in a study of shared clonotypes between healthy human individuals. The method was immunoSEQ multiplex PCR; TCRdb's version includes in-frame clones alone and lacks a portion of them. The top ten clones hold 0.9% to 1.3% of a sample with over 2 million clones, less than 95% of them seen once. CD45RO-negative, CCR7-positively selected cells formed the naive CD8 fraction, excluding terminally differentiated effector memory CD45RA+ cells. Material for sequencing was naive CD8+ T cells sorted from blood. The receptors here all came from a young man in good health.

This clone was counted between two and nine times. This sequence joins TRBV11-2 and TRBJ1-2, with D uncertain. The V gene's germline CDR1 is SGHAT and CDR2 FQNNGV. Between the trimmed V and J ends, which lost 1 base and 6 bases, there was a span of 6 bases. The CDR3 runs to 12 residues. The CDR3, as DNA: TGTGCCAGCAGCTTAGCCCGGGATGGCTACACCTTC. Translated: CASSLARDGYTF. Variable domain in full (rest from reference TRBV11-2 and TRBJ1-2): EAGVAQSPRYKIIEKRQSVAFWCNPISGHATLYWYQQILGQGPKLLIQFQNNGVVDDSQLPKDRFSAERLKGVDSTLKIQPAKLEDSAVYLCASSLARDGYTFGSGTRLTVV.

CDR3 coding DNA: TGCAGTGCTAGAGTCGAGGATACGCAGTATTTT. It is translated as CSARVEDTQYF. This chain joins TRBV20-1 and TRBJ2-3; D remains unclear. Germline CDR1 is DFQATT and CDR2 is SNEGSKA (reference sequence). With 1 base removed from V and 6 bases from J, the gap between germline ends came to 5 bases. The CDR3 covers 11 residues.

This rearrangement joins TRBV13 to TRBJ1-1; D perhaps matches TRBD1 (5 bases). Germline lookup yields CDR1 PRHDT and CDR2 FYEKMQ (reference sequence). The CDR3 contains 12 residues. V lost 0 bases and J 8 bases, leaving 7 bases between the germline ends. The CDR3 loop reads CASSLGRGEAFF. The CDR3 coding sequence is TGTGCCAGCAGCTTAGGGCGGGGGGAAGCTTTCTTT.

As to this clone: This sample also contains other DNA sequences that code for the same CDR3. The chain couples TRBV6-1 to TRBJ2-7, with a weak D call TRBD1 (6 bases). V was clipped by 2 bases and J by 1 base, with 9 bases between them. The CDR3 has 14 amino acids. Germline loops: CDR1 MNHNS, CDR2 SASEGT. In nucleotides, the CDR3 is TGTGCCAGCAGTGAATGGACAGTATCCTACGAGCAGTACTTC. Translation: CASSEWTVSYEQYF.

This chain joins TRBV5-6 and TRBJ1-2, with D tentatively TRBD1 (5 bases). The germline V and J ends were trimmed by 2 bases and 8 bases, with 16 bases remaining between them. The germline CDR1 and CDR2 sequences are SGHDT and YYEEEE. The CDR3 spans 14 residues. The CDR3 DNA reads TGTGCCAGCAGCTTACTTCTGACAGAAGTGGGCTACACCTTC. Translation: CASSLLLTEVGYTF.

Comments on this clone: Other DNA sequences in this specimen translate into the identical CDR3. The chain carries TRBV19 and TRBJ2-7; D not certain. Germline V gene lookup returns CDR1 LNHDA and CDR2 SQIVND (reference sequence). This CDR3 contains 13 residues. V was shortened by 6 bases and J by 4 bases, with 13 bases between the two germline ends. The CDR3 DNA is TGTGCCAGTAGCGCCGGGCAGCAATACGAGCAGTACTTC. Translating it yields CASSAGQQYEQYF. Filled out from reference TRBV19 and TRBJ2-7, the complete variable domain reads DGGITQSPKYLFRKEGQNVTLSCEQNLNHDAMYWYRQDPGQGLRLIYYSQIVNDFQKGDIAEGYSVSREKKESFPLTVTSAQKNPTAFYLCASSAGQQYEQYFGPGTRLTVT.

The gene calls are TRBV5-6 and TRBJ2-5, with 8 nucleotides matching TRBD1. Germline loops: CDR1 SGHDT, CDR2 YYEEEE. With 4 bases clipped from V and 4 bases from J, the junction kept 18 bases outside the gene matches. The CDR3 sequence is 18 residues long. CDR3 sequence (DNA): TGTGCCAGCAGCCCCCCGGGACAGGACTTTTCGTTAGGAGAGACCCAGTACTTC. As protein: CASSPPGQDFSLGETQYF.

This sequence joins TRBV13 and TRBJ2-7; D ambiguous. The CDR3 is made up of 14 amino acids. Germline lookup yields CDR1 PRHDT and CDR2 FYEKMQ (reference sequence). The germline V and J ends were trimmed by 4 bases and 5 bases, with 15 bases remaining between them. The CDR3 region is CASSSFNLGHEQYF. The CDR3, as DNA: TGTGCCAGCAGCTCGTTTAACCTGGGCCACGAGCAGTACTTC.

The chain couples TRBV30 to TRBJ2-7, with D perhaps TRBD2 (5 bases). Germline V gene data show CDR1 as GTSNPN and CDR2 as SVGIG (reference sequence). CDR3 size: 11 residues. Trimming pared 1 base from V and 12 bases from J, leaving 13 bases between. Here the CDR3 DNA reads TGTGCCTGGAGTGGTGTCGGGGATTTGTACTTC. Its translation is CAWSGVGDLYF.

The V call is TRBV30, the J call TRBJ2-1; TRBD2 might be the D (6 bases). With 5 bases removed from V and 1 base from J, the gap between germline ends came to 12 bases. The CDR3 runs 14 residues. Germline V gene data show CDR1 as GTSNPN and CDR2 as SVGIG (reference sequence). The CDR3 is CAWAGTASYNEQFF. DNA of the CDR3: TGTGCCTGGGCCGGGACTGCATCCTACAATGAGCAGTTCTTC.

This clone came up once. The genes are TRBV2 and TRBJ1-1; the D is unclear. This CDR3 is 12 amino acids long. V lost 5 bases and J lost 4, with 8 bases in between. The germline gives CDR1 SNHLY, CDR2 FYNNEI. The CDR3 sequence: CASSLFSTEAFF. The CDR3 nucleotides are TGTGCCAGCAGTTTATTCAGCACTGAAGCTTTCTTT.

With respect to this clone: Other nucleotide sequences from this sample produce the same CDR3. In DNA, the CDR3 is TGTGCCAGCAGCTTACGGGGCGCCGGGGAGCTGTTTTTT. As protein: CASSLRGAGELFF. The rearrangement links TRBV5-4 to TRBJ2-2, with D perhaps being TRBD1 or TRBD2 (5 bases each). V lost 2 bases, J lost 6 bases, and 8 bases lay in between. Per germline, CDR1 SGHNT and CDR2 YYREEE (reference sequence). The length of the CDR3 is 13 residues. The full variable domain, rest sourced from reference TRBV5-4 and TRBJ2-2, is ETGVTQSPTHLIKTRGQQVTLRCSSQSGHNTVSWYQQALGQGPQFIFQYYREEENGRGNFPPRFSGLQFPNYSSELNVNALELDDSALYLCASSLRGAGELFFGEGSRLTVL.

For this clone: Other nucleotide sequences in the sample specify the same CDR3. The chain is built from TRBV7-9 and TRBJ2-5; no clear D. V lost 1 base and J lost 5, with 8 bases in between. Germline assignment: CDR1 SEHNR and CDR2 FQNEAQ (reference sequence). The CDR3 is made up of 13 amino acids. The CDR3 sequence is CASSLGLGETQYF. CDR3 coding DNA: TGTGCCAGCAGCTTAGGCCTGGGGGAGACCCAGTACTTC.

The chain links TRBV4-1 to TRBJ2-2; 7 bases map to TRBD1. CDR1 is MGHRA and CDR2 is YSYEKL in the germline V gene. The CDR3 runs to 16 residues. V shed 3 bases and J 6 bases; nucleotides not matched to a gene: 10. This CDR3 is CASSQVGDRPPGELFF. The CDR3 nucleotides are TGCGCCAGCAGCCAGGTGGGGGACAGACCCCCCGGGGAGCTGTTTTTT.

About this clone itself: The sample contains more than one DNA sequence encoding this CDR3. CDR3 amino acids: CASSLGGGTEAFF. The CDR3 DNA follows: TGTGCCAGCAGCTTGGGGGGAGGGACTGAAGCTTTCTTT. The J gene is TRBJ1-1, the V gene TRBV7-8; possibly TRBD1 for D (5 bases). There are 13 residues in the CDR3. With 3 bases removed from V and 5 bases from J, the gap between germline ends came to 10 bases. From germline, CDR1 is SGHVS and CDR2 FQNEAQ.

V is TRBV13 and J is TRBJ2-1; tentatively, D is TRBD2 (7 bases). Trimming pared 2 bases from V and 7 bases from J, leaving 15 bases between. This CDR3 is 15 amino acids long. CDR1 PRHDT and CDR2 FYEKMQ come from the germline V gene (reference sequence). CDR3 nucleotide sequence: TGTGCCAGCAGCTTAAGGGGGGGCTTAAGAAATGAGCAGTTCTTC. Translating it yields CASSLRGGLRNEQFF. Filled out from reference TRBV13 and TRBJ2-1, the complete variable domain reads AAGVIQSPRHLIKEKRETATLKCYPIPRHDTVYWYQQGPGQDPQFLISFYEKMQSDKGSIPDRFSAQQFSDYHSELNMSSLELGDSALYFCASSLRGGLRNEQFFGPGTRLTVL.

With respect to this clone: This sample also contains other DNA sequences that code for the same CDR3. V gene TRBV6-5 combines with J gene TRBJ2-7; 7 positions agree with TRBD2. The trim removed 5 bases at V and 5 bases at J, leaving 3 bases unmatched. The CDR3 runs 12 residues. The germline gives CDR1 MNHEY, CDR2 SVGAGI. The DNA for the CDR3 is TGTGCCAGCAGTCAGGGAGGGGACGAGCAGTACTTC. Protein sequence: CASSQGGDEQYF.

V usage is TRBV5-6 and J usage is TRBJ1-2; unclear D gene. This CDR3 contains 15 residues. Germline V CDR1 and CDR2: SGHDT, YYEEEE. Trimming stripped 3 bases from V and 5 bases from J, with 17 bases between. In DNA, the CDR3 is TGTGCCAGCAGCTGGACGGTGGGAGCCAGTTATGGCTACACCTTC. Protein sequence: CASSWTVGASYGYTF.

V gene TRBV11-2 combines with J gene TRBJ2-7; 9 bases are shared with TRBD2. In germline, CDR1 is SGHAT, CDR2 FQNNGV. Trimming took 3 bases from V and 6 from J; bases not matched to a gene: 3. CDR3 length: 13 amino acids. The CDR3 loop reads CASSLTSGTEQYF. In nucleotides, the CDR3 is TGTGCCAGCAGCTTGACTAGCGGTACCGAGCAGTACTTC. The full variable domain, rest sourced from reference TRBV11-2 and TRBJ2-7, is EAGVAQSPRYKIIEKRQSVAFWCNPISGHATLYWYQQILGQGPKLLIQFQNNGVVDDSQLPKDRFSAERLKGVDSTLKIQPAKLEDSAVYLCASSLTSGTEQYFGPGTRLTVT.

About this clone itself: The CDR3 end shows no conserved phenylalanine or tryptophan, and so a read error is likely. The limits of the CDR3 on the DNA are not certain, so only TCRdb's listed CDR3 is given. V gene TRBV13 combines with J gene TRBJ2-7; the D call in the table, TRBD1, was not verified against the DNA. In germline, CDR1 is PRHDT, CDR2 FYEKMQ (reference sequence). 8 amino acids form the CDR3, both terminal residues included. The CDR3 loop reads CASSLETG.

V gene TRBV7-9 combines with J gene TRBJ1-1; D gene unclear. Per the germline V gene, CDR1 is SEHNR and CDR2 is FQNEAQ (reference sequence). This CDR3 spans 15 amino acids. Trimming stripped 1 base from V and 3 bases from J, with 12 bases between. CDR3 amino acids: CASSLGGVGYTEAFF. The DNA for the CDR3 is TGTGCCAGCAGCTTAGGCGGGGTGGGGTACACTGAAGCTTTCTTT.

As for this clone: In the same sample, other DNA sequences code for this CDR3. J is TRBJ2-7 and V is TRBV4-1; D tentatively fits TRBD1 or TRBD2 (5 bases each). Germline CDR1 is MGHRA and CDR2 is YSYEKL. This CDR3 is 15 amino acids long. V was pared by 1 base and J by 4 bases, with 14 bases between. CDR3 loop: CASSQGRGGTYEQYF. The CDR3 DNA is TGCGCCAGCAGCCAAGGTCGTGGGGGAACGTACGAGCAGTACTTC.

The genes are TRBV28 and TRBJ2-5, with D possibly TRBD1 on 6 matching bases. Per the germline V gene, CDR1 is MDHEN and CDR2 is SYDVKM. This CDR3 comprises 16 residues. The V and J ends lost 4 bases and 1 base respectively, with 16 bases between them. The CDR3 reads CASSWGPDRFQETQYF. CDR3 bases: TGTGCCAGCAGTTGGGGACCCGACAGGTTCCAAGAGACCCAGTACTTC.

The chain carries TRBV27 and TRBJ2-1; 7 nucleotides align to TRBD2. This CDR3 is built from 16 residues. Germline assignment: CDR1 MNHEY and CDR2 SMNVEV (reference sequence). J lost 2 bases, V lost 8 bases, and 12 bases had no gene match. CDR3 sequence: CASREAGRGPYNEQFF. The CDR3 nucleotides are TGTGCCAGCCGGGAGGCGGGTAGGGGTCCCTACAATGAGCAGTTCTTC.

The chain employs TRBV12-5 and TRBJ2-5; D is unresolved. CDR3 size: 18 residues. From germline, CDR1 is LGHNT and CDR2 FRNRAP. V was pared by 0 bases and J by 2 bases, with 19 bases between. CDR3 DNA: TGTGCTAGTGGTTTGGTACCGACCGACGTGGCAGTACAAGAGACCCAGTACTTC. It codes for CASGLVPTDVAVQETQYF.

The rearrangement uses TRBV27 and TRBJ2-1; D is undetermined. CDR1 is MNHEY, CDR2 SMNVEV, per germline (reference sequence). This CDR3 contains 16 residues. V shed 4 bases and J shed 5 bases, with 18 bases lying between them. The CDR3 DNA reads as TGTGCCAGCAGTTCTCTCGACAATCCCGCCCACAATGAGCAGTTCTTC. Translation gives CASSSLDNPAHNEQFF.

The chain recombines TRBV7-8 with TRBJ2-5; possibly TRBD2 for D (5 bases). Trimming stripped 5 bases from V and 5 bases from J, with 12 bases between. The CDR3 covers 13 residues. Germline V CDR1 and CDR2: SGHVS, FQNEAQ. In nucleotides, the CDR3 is TGTGCCAGCAGCATGGACTCTGGGGAGACCCAGTACTTC. Translating gives CASSMDSGETQYF.

V is TRBV12-5 and J is TRBJ2-5, with no clear D. This CDR3 is 16 amino acids long. Germline CDR1 and CDR2: LGHNT and FRNRAP. Trimming took off 0 bases at V and 5 bases at J, with 16 bases between the two ends. The CDR3 coding sequence is TGTGCTAGTGGTTTGGTTGGGTCAGAACCGTTCGAGACCCAGTACTTC. Encoded protein: CASGLVGSEPFETQYF.